This T cell receptor (beta chain) was captured in a study of response to subunit inactivated influenza vaccine. Findings and limits, study-wide: Each seasonal flu vaccination may recruit only limited new T cells, authors suggested.

With 6 bases removed from V and 4 bases from J, the gap between germline ends came to 12 bases. In germline, CDR1 is MDHEN, CDR2 SYDVKM. The CDR3 runs to 13 residues. A note on this clonotype: Its cognate antigen is unknown.

TCRdb re-analysed the RT-PCR reads in MiXCR, keeping a single row per CDR3 protein. This repertoire shows 430,000 or so distinct CDR3 sequences, approximately 10% found once; its top ten account for about 12%. This sample comprised PBMCs from blood, obtained roughly 48 days after vaccination. This sequence originates from a man aged 45-60 years who received an inactivated influenza vaccine. V and J are TRBV28 and TRBJ1-1, with D perhaps TRBD1 (5 bases). The CDR3 sequence: CASRPQGSTEAFF. In DNA form, the CDR3 reads TGTGCCAGCAGACCCCAGGGATCCACTGAAGCTTTCTTT.